This TCR beta chain derives from a study of cytomegalovirus exposure and HLA in healthy donors. Study-wide context: In an early release, HLA-typed donors contributed some 88 million unique TCR sequences.

PCR employed 60 Vbeta and 13 Jbeta primers. TCRdb's copy holds only in-frame clones and misses some; the assay was immunoSEQ multiplex PCR. The sample records some 130,000 clones, 74% being singletons. CDR1 is SGHRS and CDR2 is YFSETQ in the germline V gene. V was cut by 2 bases and J by 4 bases, with 12 bases left in between. This CDR3 contains 15 residues. Study-level results: The authors judged a highly shared variant cluster likely a sequencing artifact. On later analysis, the bulk of CMV-associated TCR beta chains appeared to be HLA-restricted.

Points on this clone: No antigen is known for it.

The sequence derives from a woman aged 45 to 65 in good health and CMV-seropositive. Sequences were obtained from PBMCs. The V call is TRBV5-1, the J call TRBJ2-2; possibly TRBD1 for D (5 bases). The CDR3 loop reads CASSFDAGRTGELFF. The CDR3 DNA reads as TGCGCCAGCAGCTTCGACGCAGGGCGCACCGGGGAGCTGTTTTTT.